A single T cell receptor (beta chain) is shown here with its context. The antigen is unknown. This entry belongs to a study of cytomegalovirus exposure and HLA in healthy donors. The overall study: Among about 179 million T cells, an earlier analysis found 117 million unique TCR beta sequences.

Study findings and constraints: There were some public TCRs occurring in many donors, but most TCR sequences were rare. V- and J-gene trimming of TCR beta was linked (in a later analysis) to a missense DCLRE1C variant. What was likely a sequencing artifact was a cluster of highly shared sequence variants.

The primer mix had 60 Vbeta and 13 Jbeta primers. Sequencing was performed with immunoSEQ multiplex PCR; in TCRdb, only in-frame clones are kept and a portion is missing. The sample shows more than 55,000 clones, and 4.5% to 5% sits with its ten largest clones. The CDR3 spans 16 residues. V was trimmed by 6 bases and J by 7 bases, leaving 22 bases between them. Looked up from germline, CDR1 is MDHEN and CDR2 is SYDVKM. V is TRBV28 and J is TRBJ2-1; D possibly corresponds to TRBD2 (7 bases). The sample consisted of PBMCs. This clonotype originated in a woman aged 40 to 50 in good health and CMV-seropositive. In DNA form, the CDR3 reads TGTGCCAGCAGCCCATGGGACACCAAGCGGGAAAATGAGCAGTTCTTC. Translation gives CASSPWDTKRENEQFF. Full variable domain (missing parts from reference TRBV28 and TRBJ2-1): DVKVTQSSRYLVKRTGEKVFLECVQDMDHENMFWYRQDPGLGLRLIYFSYDVKMKEKGDIPEGYSVSREKKERFSLILESASTNQTSMYLCASSPWDTKRENEQFFGPGTRLTVL.